A single T cell receptor (beta chain) is shown here with its context. It has no known antigen specificity. One base away there is no much larger clone; base qualities are not given. The data stem from a study of blood T cells in healthy people across ages (dated by TCRdb to between 2015 and 2017). Broadly, across the study: In model experiments, roughly one uniquely barcoded TCR beta cDNA molecule per two T cells was captured by template switching. The study measured age-related changes in TCR beta repertoire diversity using deep sequencing normalized with unique cDNA molecular identifiers. Donors of different ages were randomly distributed across sequencing lanes to avoid experimental bias. The donors were divided into four age groups: young (average around 17 years), middle-aged (under 40), aged (about 60) and long-lived (around 80). Two additional independent replicas of 1 million unique cDNA reads from the same blood draw were analyzed for two donors (one aged 18 to 30 and one aged 80 or older). Overall study results and their limits: Because the CMV infection status of the donors was unknown, age-related changes in expanded clonotypes may potentially have been confounded. Bulk unsorted PBMC profiling prevented conclusive comparison of naive and antigen-experienced compartments. Observed TCR beta diversity correlated strongly with the percentage of naive T cells measured by flow cytometry. Estimates of total diversity based on one million sequenced T cells were considered lower bounds and underestimates. As age increased, observed TCR beta diversity per million T cells dropped in a roughly linear way, and a significant reduction was already evident by age 40. The long-lived group showed more naive CD4+ T cells, fewer expanded clones and increased TCR diversity than the aged group, suggesting age selection.

Deletion took 5 bases off V and 4 bases off J, with a span of 14 bases between the germline ends. The cysteine opens and the phenylalanine closes a CDR3 of 14 amino acids. This entry keeps only the CDR3 DNA: 42 bases, framed from base 1. The library relied on 5' RACE. The listed sequencing device is Illumina HiSeq 2500. The second PCR ran for roughly 6 to 11 cycles and used a J-beta primer mix along with a sample-barcoded 5' primer. A template-switch 5' adaptor carrying 12 random nucleotides introduced a unique molecular identifier onto each TCR beta cDNA molecule. Each sample yielded at least 2.5 million CDR3-containing paired-end reads. First-strand cDNA was synthesized from all RNA with the Mint cDNA synthesis kit, primed by a TRBC-specific oligonucleotide. After uracil-DNA glycosylase treatment, a first 18-cycle PCR used universal primers M1SS and BC2_uni_R on all cDNA. In the authors' own workflow: Each sample was normalized by randomly selecting 1 million high-quality reads, each carrying a distinct molecular identifier. Instead of being binned into consensus sequences, reads with shared molecular identifiers were discarded. MiTCR, run with a Q25 quality threshold and the strictest error-elimination algorithm, handled CDR3 identification, clonotype clustering and error correction. A nonparametric unseen species model with Euler transformation was used to estimate lower-bound total TCR beta diversity. TCRdb reran the public reads through fastp at Q25 and MiXCR, keeping productive beta chains. Under each unique CDR3 protein, matching rows form one entry showing the most common genes and DNA. These V and J calls derive from TCRdb rather than the authors' analysis. In all, the sample holds roughly 830,000 distinct CDR3 sequences, and approximately 65% of those were seen once. The ten largest clones add up to roughly 26% of the sample.

The donors were roughly 39 Caucasian individuals from Russia, aged roughly 6 to 100 years, who were systemically healthy. Each donor gave about 10 milliliters of peripheral blood, drawn into EDTA-treated Vacutainer tubes. PBMCs were isolated by Ficoll-Paque density-gradient centrifugation, with at least 6 million obtained per sample. Total RNA was extracted from PBMCs with Trizol reagent, with at least 6 micrograms obtained per sample. Naive CD45RAhigh/CD27high T cell percentages were measured by flow cytometry on a PBMC aliquot from every donor. The clonotype originates from a man aged 25 to 40 in good health. Recombination linked TRBV12-3 or TRBV12-4 to TRBJ1-2; the D gene identity is not certain. Source material: blood. The CDR3 corresponds to CASSTGRRTYGYTF. The bases are TGTGCCAGCAGTACCGGACGAAGGACCTATGGCTACACCTTC.